The source of this T cell receptor (beta chain) is a study of blood T cell repertoires in COVID-19. Across the study: In each case, the material was cDNA or gDNA derived from T cells, B-cell-depleted T cells, or PBMCs.

The method was immunoSEQ multiplex PCR; TCRdb's version includes in-frame clones alone and lacks a portion of them. The sample lists tens of thousands of clones, 70% to 80% occurring once. Trimming pared 5 bases from V and 8 bases from J, leaving 13 bases between. The CDR3 contains 13 residues. Germline V CDR1 and CDR2: WSHSY, SAAADI. The TCR originated in a woman in her seventies with acute or convalescent COVID-19. What was sequenced was peripheral blood. The chain combines TRBV10-2 with TRBJ2-1; no clear D gene. CDR3 sequence (DNA): TGCGCCAGCAGTAGACTCTATAACGATGAGCAGTTCTTC. It codes for CASSRLYNDEQFF.